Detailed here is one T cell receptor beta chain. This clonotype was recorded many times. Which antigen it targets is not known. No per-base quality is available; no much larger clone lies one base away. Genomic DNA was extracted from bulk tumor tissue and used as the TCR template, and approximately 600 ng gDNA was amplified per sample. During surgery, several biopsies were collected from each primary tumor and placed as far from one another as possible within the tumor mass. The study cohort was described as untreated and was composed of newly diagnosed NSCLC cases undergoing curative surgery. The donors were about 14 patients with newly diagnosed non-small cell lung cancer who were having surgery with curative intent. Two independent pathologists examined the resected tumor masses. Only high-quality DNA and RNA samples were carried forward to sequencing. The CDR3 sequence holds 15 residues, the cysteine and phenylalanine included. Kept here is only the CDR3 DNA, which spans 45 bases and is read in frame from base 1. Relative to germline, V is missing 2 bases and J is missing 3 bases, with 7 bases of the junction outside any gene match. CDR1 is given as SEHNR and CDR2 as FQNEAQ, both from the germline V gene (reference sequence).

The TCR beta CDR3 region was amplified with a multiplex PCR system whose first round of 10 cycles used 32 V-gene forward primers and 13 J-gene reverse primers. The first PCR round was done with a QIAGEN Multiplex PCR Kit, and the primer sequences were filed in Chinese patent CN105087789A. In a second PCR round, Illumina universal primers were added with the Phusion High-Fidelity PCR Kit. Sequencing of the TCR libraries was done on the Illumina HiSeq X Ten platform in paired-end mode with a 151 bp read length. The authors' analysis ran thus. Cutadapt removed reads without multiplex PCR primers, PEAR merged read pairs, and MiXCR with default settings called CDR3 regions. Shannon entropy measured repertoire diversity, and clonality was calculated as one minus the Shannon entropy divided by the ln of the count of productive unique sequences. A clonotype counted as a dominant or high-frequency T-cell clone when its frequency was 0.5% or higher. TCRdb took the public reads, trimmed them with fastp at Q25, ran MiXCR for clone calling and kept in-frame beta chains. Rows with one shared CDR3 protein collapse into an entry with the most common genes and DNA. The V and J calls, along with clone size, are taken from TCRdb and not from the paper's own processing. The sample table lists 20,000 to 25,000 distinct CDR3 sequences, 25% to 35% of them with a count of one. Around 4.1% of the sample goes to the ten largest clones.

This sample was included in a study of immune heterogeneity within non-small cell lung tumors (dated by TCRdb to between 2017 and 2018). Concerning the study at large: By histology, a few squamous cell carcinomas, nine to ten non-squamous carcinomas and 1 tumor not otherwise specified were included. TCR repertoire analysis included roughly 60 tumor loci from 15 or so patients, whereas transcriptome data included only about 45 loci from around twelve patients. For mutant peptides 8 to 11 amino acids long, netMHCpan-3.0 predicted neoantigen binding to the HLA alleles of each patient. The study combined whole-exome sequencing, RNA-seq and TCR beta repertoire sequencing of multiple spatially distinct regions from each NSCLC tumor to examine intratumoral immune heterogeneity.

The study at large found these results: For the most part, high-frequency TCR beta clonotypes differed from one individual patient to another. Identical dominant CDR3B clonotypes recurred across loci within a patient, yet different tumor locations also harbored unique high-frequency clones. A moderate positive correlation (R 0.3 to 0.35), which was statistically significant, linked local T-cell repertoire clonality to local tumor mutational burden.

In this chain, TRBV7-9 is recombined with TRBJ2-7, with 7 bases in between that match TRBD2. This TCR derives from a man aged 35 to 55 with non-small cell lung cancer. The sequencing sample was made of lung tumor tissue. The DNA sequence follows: TGTGCCAGCAGCTTAATCCCGGGAGGTGGCTACGAGCAGTACTTC. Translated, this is CASSLIPGGGYEQYF.